This T cell receptor (beta chain) was sequenced in a study of shared clonotypes between healthy human individuals. About the study: A couple of women and a few men aged 18 to 49 made up the donors.

Study findings and constraints: Tissue TCR repertoires likely differ from these blood-only repertoires.

In the source study's methods: With immunoSEQ giving junction-only sequences and no quality scores, filtering differed. Some clones are missing from TCRdb's copy, which holds only in-frame ones; the method was immunoSEQ multiplex PCR. D and trimming were read from the DNA, whereas the V and J calls and clone size are those reported in that table. Here the sample spans hundreds of thousands of clones, just over 75% being singletons. Concerning this clone itself: As yet, its antigen is unknown.

Germline CDR1 reads SGHNT; CDR2 reads YYREEE (reference sequence). Trimming pared 3 bases from V and 10 bases from J, leaving 17 bases between. CDR3 size: 15 residues. Donors were Caucasian adults residing in Nashville, Tennessee, USA. The gene calls are TRBV5-4 and TRBJ1-6; D unresolved. The sequenced sample was PBMCs. The sequence came from a woman in her 40s in good health. Some clones in this sample may be carry-over from other donors' samples. Here the CDR3 reads CASSSDVDPGSPLHF. Written as DNA, the CDR3 is TGTGCCAGCAGCTCCGATGTCGACCCGGGATCACCCCTCCACTTT. Full variable domain (outside the CDR3, taken from reference TRBV5-4 and TRBJ1-6): ETGVTQSPTHLIKTRGQQVTLRCSSQSGHNTVSWYQQALGQGPQFIFQYYREEENGRGNFPPRFSGLQFPNYSSELNVNALELDDSALYLCASSSDVDPGSPLHFGNGTRLTVT.